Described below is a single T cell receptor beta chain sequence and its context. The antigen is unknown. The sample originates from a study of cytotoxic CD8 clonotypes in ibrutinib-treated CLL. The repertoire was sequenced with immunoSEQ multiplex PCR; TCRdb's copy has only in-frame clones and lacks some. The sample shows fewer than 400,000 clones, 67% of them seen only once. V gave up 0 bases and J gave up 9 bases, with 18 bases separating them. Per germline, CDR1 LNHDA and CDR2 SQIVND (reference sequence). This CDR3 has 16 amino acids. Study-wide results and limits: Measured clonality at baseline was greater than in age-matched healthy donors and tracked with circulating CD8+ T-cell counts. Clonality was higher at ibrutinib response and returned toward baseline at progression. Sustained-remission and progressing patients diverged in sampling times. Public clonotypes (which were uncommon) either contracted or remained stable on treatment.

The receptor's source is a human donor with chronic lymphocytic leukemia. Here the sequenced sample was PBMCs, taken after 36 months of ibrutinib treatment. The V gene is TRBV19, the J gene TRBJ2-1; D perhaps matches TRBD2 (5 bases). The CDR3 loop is CASSIDERNPVGEQFF. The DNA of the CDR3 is TGTGCCAGTAGTATAGATGAGCGGAACCCGGTGGGTGAGCAGTTCTTC.